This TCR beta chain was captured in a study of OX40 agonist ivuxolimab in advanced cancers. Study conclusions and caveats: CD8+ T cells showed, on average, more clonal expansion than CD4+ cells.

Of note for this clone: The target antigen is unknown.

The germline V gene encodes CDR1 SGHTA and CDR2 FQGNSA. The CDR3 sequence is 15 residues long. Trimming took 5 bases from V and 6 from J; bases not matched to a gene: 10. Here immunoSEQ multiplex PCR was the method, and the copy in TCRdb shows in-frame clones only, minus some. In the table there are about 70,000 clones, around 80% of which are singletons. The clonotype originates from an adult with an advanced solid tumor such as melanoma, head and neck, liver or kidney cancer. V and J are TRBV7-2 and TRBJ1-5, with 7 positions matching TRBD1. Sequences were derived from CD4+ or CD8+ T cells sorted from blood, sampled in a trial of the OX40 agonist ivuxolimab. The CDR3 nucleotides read TGTGCCAGCAGCCCATGGGGTAGGGACAGTCAGCCCCAGCATTTT. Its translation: CASSPWGRDSQPQHF.